These T cell receptor beta chains were read from a single sample in a study of blood T cell repertoires in COVID-19. Some clones are missing from TCRdb's copy, which holds only in-frame ones; the method was immunoSEQ multiplex PCR. The table has about 68,000 clones, more than 85% seen once. Sequenced sample: peripheral blood. The receptors derive from a woman aged 55-75 years with active COVID-19. Both conserved end residues are part of each CDR3. D genes are given only for firm matches. Clone size is not always given. Where it is, it says once, few, many or a class for expanded clones.

d_call j_call v_call clone_size cdr3_length cdr3_nt cdr3_aa
. TRBJ1-1 TRBV2 . 13 TGTGCCAGCAAAGACAGGTGGGACACTGAAGCTTTCTTT CASKDRWDTEAFF
TRBD1 TRBJ2-1 TRBV19 . 17 TGTGCCAGTAGTATCATGCACAGGGGGGTTGAAGTAAATGAGCAGTTCTTC CASSIMHRGVEVNEQFF
. TRBJ2-7 TRBV30 . 16 TGTGCCTGGAGTGCCGCGACAGTTTTCGTTTCCTACGAGCAGTACTTC CAWSAATVFVSYEQYF
TRBD1 TRBJ1-1 TRBV18 . 14 TGTGCCAGCTTACAACAGGGGGCGAACACTGAAGCTTTCTTT CASLQQGANTEAFF
TRBD1 TRBJ1-1 TRBV19 . 17 TGTGCCAGTAGTCCCCCCGGACAGGGAATATGGAACACTGAAGCTTTCTTT CASSPPGQGIWNTEAFF
TRBD2 TRBJ2-3 TRBV27 . 14 TGTGCCAGCAGTTTAGGGGGGGTTCCAGATACGCAGTATTTT CASSLGGVPDTQYF
. TRBJ1-1 TRBV6-5 . 13 TGTGCCAGCTCCTCGGGTGGTGGCACTGAAGCTTTCTTT CASSSGGGTEAFF
. TRBJ2-1 TRBV18 . 14 TGTGCCAGCTCACCACAGAGCTCCTACAATGAGCAGTTCTTC CASSPQSSYNEQFF
. TRBJ1-2 TRBV15 . 13 TGTGCCACCAGCAGAGATAGGGGCGGAGGCTACACCTTC CATSRDRGGGYTF
. TRBJ2-7 TRBV6-5 . 15 TGTGCCAGCAGCCCCGGAGCTTCAAGCTCCTACGAGCAGTACTTC CASSPGASSSYEQYF
TRBD2 TRBJ2-5 TRBV5-5 . 16 TGTGCCAGCAGCTTGGGACCTCTAGCGGGAGTAGAGACCCAGTACTTC CASSLGPLAGVETQYF
TRBD2 TRBJ2-1 TRBV3-1/TRBV3-2 . 16 TGTGCCAGCAGCCCGACTAGCGGGAGCAAGATAAATGAGCAGTTCTTC CASSPTSGSKINEQFF
TRBD2 TRBJ2-1 TRBV24-1 . 14 TGTGCCACCAGTAGCGGGAGGGCCTACAATGAGCAGTTCTTC CATSSGRAYNEQFF
. TRBJ2-7 TRBV19 . 15 TGTGCCAGTAGTACCGACGGACTGGGTATGAACGAGCAGTACTTC CASSTDGLGMNEQYF
. TRBJ2-1 TRBV7-9 . 14 TGTGCCAGCAGCTTGGCGGGTCGGCATGATGAGCAGTTCTTC CASSLAGRHDEQFF
. TRBJ2-4 TRBV7-2 . 13 TGTGCCAGCAAATCTTACGGGGAAAACATTCAGTACTTC CASKSYGENIQYF
TRBD1 TRBJ2-3 TRBV28 . 16 TGTGCCAGCAGCACGGGTAGGAGACAGGGGTCAGATACGCAGTATTTT CASSTGRRQGSDTQYF
. TRBJ2-7 TRBV5-6 few 15 TGTGCCAGCAGCCTCCTGACTCGTCCCGCGGGCGAGCAGTACTTC CASSLLTRPAGEQYF
TRBD1 TRBJ1-1 TRBV5-6 . 14 TGTGCCAGCAGCTTGGGGACAGGAGTCACTGAAGCTTTCTTT CASSLGTGVTEAFF
. TRBJ1-3 TRBV28 . 19 TGTGCCAGCAGCCACGGAAGAGACTTCACCCGCCTCTCTGGAAACACCATATATTTT CASSHGRDFTRLSGNTIYF
. TRBJ1-5 TRBV19 . 12 TGTGCCAGTAGTATAGAGGCCCAGCCCCAGCATTTT CASSIEAQPQHF
TRBD2 TRBJ2-5 TRBV5-4 . 17 TGTGCCAGCAGTCCCGGGACTAGCGATTTACTAGAAGAGACCCAGTACTTC CASSPGTSDLLEETQYF
TRBD1 TRBJ1-5 TRBV6-5 . 14 TGTGCCAGCAGAGGACAGGGGAACGGCCAGCCCCAGCATTTT CASRGQGNGQPQHF
. TRBJ1-2 TRBV7-9 . 14 TGTGCCAGCAGCGCAGCGGCGGTTAACTATGGCTACACCTTC CASSAAAVNYGYTF
. TRBJ2-1 TRBV4-1 . 15 TGCGCCAGCAGCCAGGCCGGTAAGGAGGGGAGGCTGCAGTTCTTC CASSQAGKEGRLQFF
. TRBJ2-7 TRBV7-9 . 11 TGTGCCAGCGCTTCGGGCGGGGTGCAGTACTTC CASASGGVQYF
. TRBJ2-3 TRBV5-1 once 15 TGCGCCAGCAGCTTGGGACAGCAAAGCACAGATACGCAGTATTTT CASSLGQQSTDTQYF
TRBD2 TRBJ2-3 TRBV4-1 . 17 TGCGCCAGCAGCCAAGATAGCCTAGCGGGAATCACAGATACGCAGTATTTT CASSQDSLAGITDTQYF
TRBD2 TRBJ2-7 TRBV5-4 . 16 TGTGCCAGCAGCTTGGGGGGACTAGCGGGAGTAGAGGGAGAGTACTTC CASSLGGLAGVEGEYF
TRBD1 TRBJ1-2 TRBV29-1 . 14 TGCAGCGTGGATAACAGGGGGCCAACTCCAGGCTACACCTTC CSVDNRGPTPGYTF
TRBD1 TRBJ2-2 TRBV18 . 18 TGTGCCAGCTCACCCCCCAACCGGGGACAGCAGAACACCGGGGAGCTGTTTTTT CASSPPNRGQQNTGELFF
. TRBJ2-7 TRBV5-4 . 13 TGTGCCAGCAGCTTGGGACAGAGCTACGAGCAGTACTTC CASSLGQSYEQYF
TRBD1 TRBJ1-2 TRBV3-1/TRBV3-2 . 14 TGTGCCAGCAGCCCTAGACAGGGGGCGTTTGGCTACACCTTC CASSPRQGAFGYTF
. TRBJ1-2 TRBV5-4 . 13 TGTGCCAGCAGCTTTCCCGGGGGGAACGGCTACACCTTC CASSFPGGNGYTF
. TRBJ1-1 TRBV7-9 . 12 TGTGCCAGCAGCTTAGAGGGGTGGAGAGCTTTCTTT CASSLEGWRAFF
. TRBJ1-6 TRBV3-1/TRBV3-2 . 17 TGTGCCAGCAGCCTAGACATTTCGAGCTCCTATAATTCACCCCTCCACTTT CASSLDISSSYNSPLHF
. TRBJ1-1 TRBV9 . 15 TGTGCCAGCAGCGTAATGGCAGGGGCGAACACTGAAGCTTTCTTT CASSVMAGANTEAFF
. TRBJ2-7 TRBV27 . 15 TGTGCCAGCAGTTTTACAGGACGGACGAACTACGAGCAGTACTTC CASSFTGRTNYEQYF
. TRBJ1-4 TRBV28 . 15 TGTGCCAGCAGACGACCAGGGATTTCTAATGAAAAACTGTTTTTT CASRRPGISNEKLFF
. TRBJ1-2 TRBV28 . 14 TGTGCCAGCAGTTCGGGGATAGAGGGTTATGGCTACACCTTC CASSSGIEGYGYTF
TRBD2 TRBJ2-7 TRBV25-1 . 15 TGTGCCAGCAGTGAAGTTAGCGGGAGTTTTTACGAGCAGTACTTC CASSEVSGSFYEQYF
TRBD1 TRBJ1-6 TRBV6-5 . 14 TGTGCCAGCAGCGCAGACAGGGGAAATTCACCCCTCCACTTT CASSADRGNSPLHF
. TRBJ2-4 TRBV3-1/TRBV3-2 . 17 TGTGCCAGCAGTCATCATTCGGGGTCTCTAGCCAAAAACATTCAGTACTTC CASSHHSGSLAKNIQYF
TRBD1 TRBJ1-4 TRBV14 once 15 TGTGCCAGCGGGGACAGTGGAATGACTAATGAAAAACTGTTTTTT CASGDSGMTNEKLFF
TRBD2 TRBJ2-5 TRBV15 . 15 TGTGCCACCAGCAGGTGGGGCGGGACTAGCGAGACCCAGTACTTC CATSRWGGTSETQYF
. TRBJ2-2 TRBV2 . 16 TGTGCCAGCAGGAGGCAGGGGGGTCCAAACACCGGGGAGCTGTTTTTT CASRRQGGPNTGELFF
. TRBJ2-7 TRBV19 . 15 TGTGCCAGTAGCCCTCGGGACTCGATTCAATACGAGCAGTACTTC CASSPRDSIQYEQYF
TRBD1 TRBJ2-1 TRBV4-1 . 15 TGCGCCAGCAGCCAGGGACAGGGGTTCTACAATGAGCAGTTCTTC CASSQGQGFYNEQFF
TRBD1 TRBJ1-5 TRBV6-6 . 13 TGTGCCAGCAGGGACAGGGACGGTCAGCCCCAGCATTTT CASRDRDGQPQHF
TRBD2 TRBJ2-5 TRBV4-1 . 16 TGCGCCAGCAGCCAAGTAGGACTAGCGGCAAGGGGGACCCAGTACTTC CASSQVGLAARGTQYF
. TRBJ2-3 TRBV12-3/TRBV12-4 . 12 TGTGCCAGCAGACAGGGTACAGATACGCAGTATTTT CASRQGTDTQYF
. TRBJ2-1 TRBV19 . 12 TGTGCCAGTAGTTTCGGTGGTAATGAGCAGTTCTTC CASSFGGNEQFF
. TRBJ2-1 TRBV2 . 12 TGTGCCAGCAGGCGCTCTAGCGCGGGCGAGTTCTTC CASRRSSAGEFF
. TRBJ2-7 TRBV27 . 14 TGTGCCAGCAGTTTTAGAGAGGGTTCCTACGAGCAGTACTTC CASSFREGSYEQYF